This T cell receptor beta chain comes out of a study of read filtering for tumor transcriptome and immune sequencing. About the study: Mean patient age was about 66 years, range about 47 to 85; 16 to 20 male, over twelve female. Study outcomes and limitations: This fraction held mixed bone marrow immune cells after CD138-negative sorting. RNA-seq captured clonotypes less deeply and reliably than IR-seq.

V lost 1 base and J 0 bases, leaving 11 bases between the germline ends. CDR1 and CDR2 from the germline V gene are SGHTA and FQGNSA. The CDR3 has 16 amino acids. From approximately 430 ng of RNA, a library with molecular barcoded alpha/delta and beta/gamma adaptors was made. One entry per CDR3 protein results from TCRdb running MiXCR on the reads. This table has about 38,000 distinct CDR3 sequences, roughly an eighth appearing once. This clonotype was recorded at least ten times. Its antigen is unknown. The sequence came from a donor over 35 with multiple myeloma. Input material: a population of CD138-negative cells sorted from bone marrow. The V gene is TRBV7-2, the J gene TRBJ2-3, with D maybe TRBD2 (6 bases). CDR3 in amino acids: CASSLGWRASTDTQYF. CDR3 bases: TGTGCCAGCAGCTTAGGTTGGAGGGCTAGCACAGATACGCAGTATTTT.